These T cell receptor beta chains were read from a single sample in a study of T cell responses to AZD1222 COVID-19 vaccine. Produced via immunoSEQ multiplex PCR; TCRdb's table is partial and in-frame only. Here the sample spans around 180,000 clones, approximately 92% being singletons. This specimen was peripheral blood, taken on day 0 of AZD1222 vaccination. Source of these receptors: an adult in good health. Each CDR3 is given with its conserved first and last residue. D genes are given only for firm matches. Size values are once, few and many counts, or a class for expanded clones, and some rows have none.

j_call	clone_size	d_call	v_call	cdr3_aa	cdr3_nt
TRBJ1-3	.	.	TRBV7-2	CASTDLNRAGNTIYF	TGTGCCAGCACCGATTTAAACAGGGCCGGAAACACCATATATTTT
TRBJ2-7	.	.	TRBV29-1	CSVRGATSPAEQYF	TGCAGCGTGAGGGGGGCCACTAGTCCTGCCGAGCAGTACTTC
TRBJ1-1	.	TRBD1	TRBV5-1	CASRNTGQGPKSDTEAFF	TGCGCCAGCAGAAATACTGGACAGGGCCCCAAGTCGGACACTGAAGCTTTCTTT
TRBJ1-1	.	.	TRBV9	CASSPWGGMTEAFF	TGTGCCAGCAGCCCTTGGGGGGGGATGACTGAAGCTTTCTTT
TRBJ1-1	few	TRBD1	TRBV7-6	CASSLANRGAEAFF	TGTGCCAGCAGCTTAGCAAACAGGGGCGCTGAAGCTTTCTTT
TRBJ2-1	.	.	TRBV6-1	CASSEEGPTYNEQFF	TGTGCCAGCAGTGAAGAAGGGCCGACTTACAATGAGCAGTTCTTC
TRBJ2-2	.	.	TRBV5-6	CASSLMGPDELFF	TGTGCCAGCAGCTTGATGGGACCGGACGAGCTGTTTTTT
TRBJ1-3	.	.	TRBV28	CASRQGSGNTIYF	TGTGCCAGCAGACAGGGCTCTGGAAACACCATATATTTT
TRBJ1-2	once	TRBD1	TRBV10-3	CAISDPTGGGYGYTF	TGTGCCATCAGTGACCCGACAGGGGGCGGCTATGGCTACACCTTC
TRBJ1-6	.	.	TRBV7-9	CASSFAPGPTYNSPLHF	TGTGCCAGCAGCTTCGCTCCTGGGCCGACCTATAATTCACCCCTCCACTTT
TRBJ1-1	.	.	TRBV6-5	CASSYSEGMSTEAFF	TGTGCCAGCAGTTACTCCGAGGGGATGAGCACTGAAGCTTTCTTT